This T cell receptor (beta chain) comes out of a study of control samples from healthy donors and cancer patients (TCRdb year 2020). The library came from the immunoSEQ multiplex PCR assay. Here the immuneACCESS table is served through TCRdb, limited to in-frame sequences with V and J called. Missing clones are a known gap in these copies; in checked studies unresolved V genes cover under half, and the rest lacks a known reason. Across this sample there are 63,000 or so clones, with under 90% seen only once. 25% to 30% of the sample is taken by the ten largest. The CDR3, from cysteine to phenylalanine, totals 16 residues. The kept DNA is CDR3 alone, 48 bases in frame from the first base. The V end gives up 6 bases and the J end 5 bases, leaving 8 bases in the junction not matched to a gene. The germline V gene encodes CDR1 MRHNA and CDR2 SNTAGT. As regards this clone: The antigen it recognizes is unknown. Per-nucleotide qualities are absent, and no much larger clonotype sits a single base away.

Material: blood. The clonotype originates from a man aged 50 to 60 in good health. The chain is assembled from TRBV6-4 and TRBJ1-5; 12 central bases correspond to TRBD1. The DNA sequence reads TGTGCCAGCAGGCCCGCACGGGACAGGGGGCATCAGCCCCAGCATTTT. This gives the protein CASRPARDRGHQPQHF.